This entry is about one T cell receptor beta chain. Its antigen is as yet unknown. Trimming pared 7 bases from V and 0 bases from J, leaving 13 bases between. This CDR3 spans 15 amino acids. The data stem from a study of T-cell reconstitution after alpha-beta-depleted transplantation in children. Study results and caveats: At around two months after transplant, the alpha-beta T cells were reportedly derived from several hundred expanded clones that came from non-depleted graft cells. Hyperexpanded clones declined; after one year, newly produced T cells mostly supplied diversity. Surviving thymic progenitors and recipient T cells were the source of high TCRbeta diversity at day 60 in some patients.

Unique molecular identifiers were built into the TCRbeta library. TCRdb used MiXCR to reprocess the PCR reads, holding one entry per CDR3 protein. The sample carries a few hundred thousand distinct CDR3 sequences, around 25% recorded once. The sequenced sample was PBMCs, mostly from graft donor cells, obtained 180 days after TCRalphabeta/CD19-depleted stem cell transplant. The sequence derives from a male patient aged 10 to 17 who had a stem cell transplant for acute lymphoblastic leukemia, so the T cells may come from the graft donor. The chain combines TRBV12-3 or TRBV12-4 with TRBJ2-1, with a tentative D call TRBD2 (6 bases). The CDR3 here is CASTLTRRSYNEQFF. CDR3 bases: TGTGCCAGCACATTGACTAGACGCTCCTACAATGAGCAGTTCTTC.